This T cell receptor (beta chain) was captured in a study of T cell clones after liver transplantation. Overall study: As an antigen-independent comparator, third-party-reactive TCRbeta sequences came from pre-transplant mixed lymphocyte reactions. Study-wide results and caveats: Graft donor-reactive T cells possibly entered the graft instead of undergoing deletion.

Sequencing was performed with immunoSEQ multiplex PCR; in TCRdb, only in-frame clones are kept and a portion is missing. The sample carries about 120,000 clones, about nine tenths recorded once. As concerns this clone: As yet, its antigen is unknown.

Germline CDR1 is LNHDA and CDR2 is SQIVND (reference sequence). The J segment lost 7 bases and the V segment lost 5 bases, leaving 9 bases of the junction unmatched. This CDR3 spans 16 amino acids. Thawed unstimulated PBMCs were FACS-sorted by CD3, CD4 and CD8 into two populations. The source is a human patient who received a liver transplant. Some T cells may be the graft donor's. This sequence joins TRBV19 and TRBJ2-1; 12 bases match TRBD2. The sample was CD4+ T cells from blood, taken 12 months after liver transplant. CDR3 DNA: TGTGCCAGTAGTTTTAGGACTAGCGGGGACCGTAATGAGCAGTTCTTC. It specifies CASSFRTSGDRNEQFF.